This T cell receptor (beta chain) was identified during a study of OX40 agonist ivuxolimab in advanced cancers. CDR1 and CDR2 from the germline V gene are SGHRS and YFSETQ. The V gene end was trimmed by 1 base and the J gene end by 2 bases; junction bases not matched to a gene: 6. The CDR3 sequence is 16 residues long. The repertoire was sequenced with immunoSEQ multiplex PCR; TCRdb's copy has only in-frame clones and lacks some. The data show around 64,000 clones, with around 87% seen just once and approximately 0.39% held by the top ten. This sample comprised CD4+ or CD8+ T cells sorted from blood, obtained in a trial of the OX40 agonist ivuxolimab. V usage is TRBV5-1 and J usage is TRBJ1-1, with TRBD1 identical over 9 bases. This receptor was identified in an adult with an advanced solid tumor such as melanoma, head and neck, liver or kidney cancer. As DNA, the CDR3 is TGCGCCAGCAGCTTGATGGGACAGGGTGAAAACACTGAAGCTTTCTTT. Translation: CASSLMGQGENTEAFF.